This T cell receptor (beta chain) was sequenced for a study of OX40 agonist ivuxolimab in advanced cancers. Study-level information: An agonistic human IgG2 monoclonal antibody against OX40 (CD134) was given. Points from the study as a whole: The study observed clonal expansion of CD4+ and CD8+ blood T cells by week 6 at 0.1 to 3.0 mg/kg.

Points on this clone: Its antigen is unidentified.

Sequencing was performed with immunoSEQ multiplex PCR; in TCRdb, only in-frame clones are kept and a portion is missing. The sample lists about 83,000 clones, about four fifths seen once, with about 7% in the top ten. Sequencing used CD4+ or CD8+ T cells sorted from blood, obtained in a trial of the OX40 agonist ivuxolimab. The receptor comes from an adult with an advanced solid tumor such as melanoma, head and neck, liver or kidney cancer.

The CDR3 sequence: CASSLGTANTGELFF. CDR3 in DNA: TGTGCCAGCAGCTTAGGGACAGCGAACACCGGGGAGCTGTTTTTT. The gene calls are TRBV11-3 and TRBJ2-2; D possibly corresponds to TRBD1 (6 bases). V was cut by 1 base and J by 0 bases, with 6 bases left in between. Looked up from germline, CDR1 is SGHNT and CDR2 is YENEEA. The CDR3 covers 15 residues.